Reported below is one T cell receptor (beta chain). It has no known antigen specificity. The record has no base qualities; no much larger clone is one base away. Per the germline V gene, SGHTA is the CDR1 and FQGNSA is the CDR2. CDR3 length: 14 amino acids, cysteine to phenylalanine. The DNA shown is the 42-base CDR3, in frame from base 1. Trimming leaves V shorter by 2 bases and J shorter by 11 bases, with the junction holding 3 bases beyond the gene matches. The immunoSEQ Assay, a bias-controlled multiplex PCR, was used to amplify TCRbeta CDR3 regions from genomic DNA. As for how the authors treated the data: The number of nucleated cells in each sample was estimated by amplification of reference gene primers within the assay. To quantify the absolute abundance of each unique TCRbeta CDR3 rearrangement, sequence reads were collapsed and filtered. For each sample, productive Simpson clonality was calculated as the square root of Simpson's diversity index across productive rearrangements. In TCRdb, the immuneACCESS table is reduced to in-frame sequences with V and J assigned. These tables do not hold every clone; where another copy was compared, an unresolved V gene accounts for under half, and the others remain unexplained. That table is the source of V, J and clone size, and D and trimming were worked out from the DNA. This sample holds around 270,000 clones; around 89% were observed only once. The ten largest account for roughly 4.8% of the sample.

The sample belongs to a study of blood T cell repertoires in COVID-19 (dated by TCRdb to 2018 to 2020). About the full investigation: Samples covering the acute and convalescent phases of COVID-19 were provided by collaborators in the United States, Italy and Spain. The prospective study material was composed of cDNA or gDNA derived from T cells, B-cell-depleted T cells, or PBMCs. The dataset comprised deeply sampled blood TCRbeta repertoires from subjects exposed to, actively infected with, or recovered from COVID-19. The repertoires were released in a freely available public database intended as a resource for research on the immune response to SARS-CoV-2. Samples came from the ongoing ImmuneRACE study (first 160 participants) plus 1,254 subjects from 6 global collaborators. The sample metadata nearly always contained a de-identified subject ID, COVID-19 status, age in years and sex. Where available, HLA class I and class II types were taken from metadata supplied by the sample provider and were not determined by assay-based typing. Here is what the overall study found, with its caveats: How much clinical and demographic metadata was included differed by source and by participant, and the metadata was provided uncurated.

Whole blood was collected in K2EDTA tubes by collaborating institutions according to the institutions' own protocols. Collaborator samples were shipped for TCRbeta analysis as frozen whole blood, isolated PBMCs, or DNA extracted from either sample type. The TCR originated in a man aged 35 to 55 with acute or convalescent COVID-19. The source material was peripheral blood. The rearrangement combines TRBV7-2 with TRBJ2-3; TRBD2 lines up with 14 middle nucleotides. The CDR3 here reads CASSLRTSGGRQYF. The DNA sequence is TGTGCCAGCAGCTTACGGACTAGCGGGGGGAGGCAGTATTTT.